Below, 13 T cell receptor beta chains from the same sample are listed, as sequenced in a study of beta chain features in type 1 diabetes. Expressed TCRB transcripts were sequenced because the isolated RNA had all been reverse transcribed beforehand. Only in-frame clones appear in the TCRdb table, and some are missing; sequencing was by immunoSEQ multiplex PCR. The profile shows under 950,000 clones, about a sixth of them singletons. Material: naive CD4+ T cells from blood. The receptors originated from a woman aged 18-29 years in good health.

This clone was recorded only once. The J gene is TRBJ1-2, the V gene TRBV6-1, with 7 bases fitting TRBD1. The germline gives CDR1 MNHNS, CDR2 SASEGT. Trimming took 3 bases from V and 2 from J; bases not matched to a gene: 6. This CDR3 contains 15 residues. In DNA form, the CDR3 reads TGTGCCAGCAGTGACAGACAGGGAGGAAACTATGGCTACACCTTC. It yields the protein CASSDRQGGNYGYTF.

The V and J genes are TRBV19 and TRBJ2-2, with D possibly TRBD2 on 6 matching bases. This CDR3 region has 14 residues. Germline CDR1 and CDR2: LNHDA and SQIVND (reference sequence). With 5 bases removed from V and 6 bases from J, the gap between germline ends came to 13 bases. CDR3 sequence reads: CASSRLGSAGELFF. Here the CDR3 DNA reads TGTGCCAGTAGTCGACTAGGGAGCGCCGGGGAGCTGTTTTTT. Combining the CDR3 with reference TRBV19 and TRBJ2-2 gives the whole variable domain DGGITQSPKYLFRKEGQNVTLSCEQNLNHDAMYWYRQDPGQGLRLIYYSQIVNDFQKGDIAEGYSVSREKKESFPLTVTSAQKNPTAFYLCASSRLGSAGELFFGEGSRLTVL.

This chain joins TRBV5-1 and TRBJ2-2; D possibly corresponds to TRBD1 (5 bases). CDR3 length: 16 residues. The germline CDR1 and CDR2 sequences are SGHRS and YFSETQ. V lost 4 bases and J lost 0, with 13 bases in between. In nucleotides, the CDR3 is TGCGCCAGCAGCATAAGACAGAGCCCGAACACCGGGGAGCTGTTTTTT. Protein sequence: CASSIRQSPNTGELFF.

This clone appeared a few times. This chain uses TRBV19 with TRBJ1-4; TRBD1 might be the D (6 bases). The CDR3 runs to 14 residues. The ends were cut back, 3 bases at V and 3 bases at J, with 8 bases in the middle. Germline lookup yields CDR1 LNHDA and CDR2 SQIVND (reference sequence). In DNA form, the CDR3 reads TGTGCCAGTAGTATGGGACAAGCTAATGAAAAACTGTTTTTT. Protein: CASSMGQANEKLFF.

The V call is TRBV2, the J call TRBJ1-2; the D gene is possibly TRBD1 (5 bases). CDR3 length: 14 residues. Germline V gene lookup returns CDR1 SNHLY and CDR2 FYNNEI. V was clipped by 7 bases and J by 3 bases, with 15 bases between them. CDR3 loop: CASKGPLQDYGYTF. CDR3 DNA sequence: TGTGCCAGCAAAGGTCCCCTACAGGACTATGGCTACACCTTC.

The sample holds one count of this clone. The chain joins TRBV7-8 to TRBJ2-1; no clear D. With 1 base removed from V and 7 bases from J, the gap between germline ends came to 20 bases. CDR3 length: 17 amino acids. Per the germline V gene, CDR1 is SGHVS and CDR2 is FQNEAQ. CDR3 coding DNA: TGTGCCAGCAGCTTAGGGTCTAGAGCCGGACCAATAAATGAGCAGTTCTTC. This codes for CASSLGSRAGPINEQFF.

This clone was observed a few times. The J gene is TRBJ2-1, the V gene TRBV29-1; unclear D gene. The germline CDR1 and CDR2 sequences are SQVTM and ANQGSEA. The CDR3 is 14 amino acids. Trimming pared 3 bases from V and 2 bases from J, leaving 11 bases between. CDR3 sequence reads: CSVERLFTYNEQFF. In DNA form, the CDR3 reads TGCAGCGTTGAGAGGCTTTTCACCTACAATGAGCAGTTCTTC.

This clone has just a few counts. This sequence joins TRBV7-2 and TRBJ2-1; no clear D gene. With 2 bases removed from V and 2 bases from J, the gap between germline ends came to 7 bases. CDR1 and CDR2 (germline): SGHTA, FQGNSA. This CDR3 comprises 14 residues. CDR3 sequence (DNA): TGTGCCAGCAGCTTAAGTGCTACCTACAATGAGCAGTTCTTC. The encoded protein is CASSLSATYNEQFF.

This clone showed up just a few times. The rearrangement uses TRBV7-3 and TRBJ2-2; D uncertain. The CDR3 sequence is 13 residues long. Germline CDR1 is SGHTA and CDR2 is FQGTGA. Trimming left V 5 bases short and J 5 bases short, with 9 bases between. The CDR3 protein is CASSPGRTGELFF. The CDR3 coding sequence is TGTGCCAGCAGCCCTGGGCGGACCGGGGAGCTGTTTTTT.

This clone was seen a handful of times. CDR3: CASSLIPGGKTQYF. The CDR3 DNA follows: TGTGCCAGCAGCTTAATCCCTGGTGGTAAGACCCAGTACTTC. This sequence joins TRBV7-2 and TRBJ2-5; D remains unclear. V lost 2 bases and J 6 bases, leaving 13 bases between the germline ends. The germline gives CDR1 SGHTA, CDR2 FQGNSA. The CDR3 has 14 residues.

The table lists this clone with a few counts. This CDR3 is also generated by other DNA sequences in the sample. The rearrangement links TRBV5-1 to TRBJ1-5, with unresolved D. The CDR3 extends over 13 amino acids. Trimming took 4 bases from V and 4 from J, leaving 9 bases between them. Germline lookup yields CDR1 SGHRS and CDR2 YFSETQ. The CDR3 loop reads CASSPGPNQPQHF. The CDR3 DNA sequence: TGCGCCAGCAGCCCAGGACCGAATCAGCCCCAGCATTTT.

This clone was counted only a few times. Different DNA sequences within this sample yield the same CDR3. The chain recombines TRBV7-9 with TRBJ2-7; D uncertain. V gave up 4 bases and J gave up 0 bases, with 7 bases separating them. The CDR3 spans 13 residues. Germline CDR1 SEHNR, CDR2 FQNEAQ (reference sequence). DNA of the CDR3: TGTGCCAGCAGCTCTACTGGCTCCTACGAGCAGTACTTC. Encoded protein: CASSSTGSYEQYF.

The chain recombines TRBV4-3 with TRBJ1-2; D call uncertain. The CDR3 is 14 residues long. V dropped 1 base and J dropped 2 bases, with 8 bases sitting between them. From germline, CDR1 is LGHNA and CDR2 YSLEER. In DNA form, the CDR3 reads TGCGCCAGCAGCCAAGGGCGAAGAAACTATGGCTACACCTTC. Translating it yields CASSQGRRNYGYTF.